Below, 29 T cell receptor beta chains from the same sample are listed, as sequenced in a study of persistence of HIV-infected CD4 T cells. Lysates of CMV-infected fibroblasts at 9 to 10 ug/mL stimulated these cells. Sorting selected CD4+ T cells upregulating both CD40 ligand and CD69. The libraries were made with immunoSEQ version 4 in survey mode. Some clones are missing from TCRdb's copy, which holds only in-frame ones; the method was immunoSEQ multiplex PCR. The sample holds roughly 16,000 clones, around three fifths seen once. Their cognate antigens are unknown. The source material was CD4+ T cells sorted from PBMCs after approximately 19-hour stimulation, sampled from a patient who received antiretroviral therapy. The receptors here all came from an adult woman with HIV who was CMV-seropositive.

This clone was counted only a few times. Additional DNA sequences in this sample encode the identical CDR3. This rearrangement joins TRBV5-1 to TRBJ1-3; no definite D call. This CDR3 has 15 amino acids. V lost 1 base, J lost 4 bases, and 12 bases lay in between. Germline loops: CDR1 SGHRS, CDR2 YFSETQ. CDR3 residues: CASSLFAGGGNTIYF. Here the CDR3 DNA reads TGCGCCAGCAGCTTGTTTGCGGGAGGGGGAAACACCATATATTTT.

This clone was detected only a few times. The V call is TRBV5-4, the J call TRBJ2-7; no firm D call. V lost 4 bases and J 4 bases, leaving 3 bases between the germline ends. The CDR3 consists of 10 residues. Germline V CDR1 and CDR2: SGHNT, YYREEE (reference sequence). The CDR3 reads CASSLYEQYV. Written as DNA, the CDR3 is TGTGCCAGCAGCCTGTACGAGCAGTACGTC.

The rearrangement joins TRBV29-1 to TRBJ1-2, with TRBD1 matching 9 bases. Germline V gives CDR1 SQVTM, CDR2 ANQGSEA. With V trimmed by 0 bases and J by 4 bases, 3 bases remained unmatched. The CDR3 sequence is 14 residues long. The CDR3 loop is CSVEDTGQGYGYTF. DNA for the CDR3: TGCAGCGTTGAAGATACGGGACAGGGCTATGGCTACACCTTC.

This rearrangement joins TRBV5-1 to TRBJ1-4, with 10 bases fitting TRBD1. Trimming cost V 4 bases and J 0 bases; bases outside gene matches: 3. The CDR3 is made up of 16 amino acids. The germline V gene has CDR1 SGHRS and CDR2 YFSETQ. This CDR3 is CASSQGQGTTNEKLFF. CDR3 nucleotide sequence: TGCGCCAGCAGCCAGGGACAGGGGACAACTAATGAAAAACTGTTTTTT.

This clone is classed as medium-sized. This chain uses TRBV18 with TRBJ2-7, with a weak D call TRBD1 (6 bases). Germline V lookup: CDR1 KGHSH, CDR2 LQKENI. This CDR3 has 13 amino acids. Trimming took 4 bases from V and 3 from J, leaving 10 bases between them. As DNA, the CDR3 is TGTGCCAGCTCACGACAGGTGGACTACGAGCAGTACGTC. It specifies CASSRQVDYEQYV.

This clone was picked up a small number of times. The rearrangement links TRBV6-5 to TRBJ2-2; D unclear. V lost 7 bases and J lost 2, with 2 bases in between. The germline V gene encodes CDR1 MNHEY and CDR2 SVGAGI. The CDR3 totals 11 residues. CDR3: CASKNTGELFF. The DNA for the CDR3 is TGTGCCAGCAAAAACACCGGGGAGCTGTTTTTT.

This chain joins TRBV2 and TRBJ1-5, with a tentative D call TRBD1 (5 bases). This CDR3 comprises 14 residues. In germline, CDR1 is SNHLY, CDR2 FYNNEI. V lost 4 bases, J lost 5 bases, and 12 bases lay in between. The CDR3: CASSVATGYQPQHF. Written as DNA, the CDR3 is TGTGCCAGCAGTGTCGCCACAGGTTATCAGCCCCAGCATTTT.

The chain links TRBV19 to TRBJ1-3, with D tentatively TRBD1 (5 bases). The germline V gene has CDR1 LNHDA and CDR2 SQIVND (reference sequence). The CDR3 runs 14 residues. Between the trimmed V and J ends, which lost 6 bases and 6 bases, there was a span of 15 bases. CDR3 nucleotide sequence: TGTGCCAGTAGCTCGACGGGGCGGACAAACACCATATATTTT. It translates to CASSSTGRTNTIYF.

This clone was detected only once. The chain couples TRBV27 to TRBJ1-1; 9 bases fit TRBD1. The V segment lost 8 bases and the J segment 3 bases; nucleotides outside the gene matches: 13. Germline CDR1 is MNHEY and CDR2 is SMNVEV (reference sequence). The CDR3 spans 16 residues. Here the CDR3 DNA reads TGTGCCAGCGGGAGGGGGACAGGGAAGATTTACACTGAAGCTTTCTTT. It yields the protein CASGRGTGKIYTEAFF.

This clone has just a few counts. This sequence joins TRBV9 and TRBJ2-2, with TRBD2 identical over 11 bases. Trimming at V came to 4 bases and at J to 4 bases, leaving 12 bases not matched to a gene. The length of the CDR3 is 18 residues. Germline V gene data show CDR1 as SGDLS and CDR2 as YYNGEE. CDR3 bases: TGTGCCAGCAGCCCCCGGGGTAGCGGGGGGGCGGGCACCGGGGAGCTGTTTTTT. Translating gives CASSPRGSGGAGTGELFF.

The V and J genes are TRBV7-2 and TRBJ2-5; no firm D call. V lost 2 bases to trimming and J lost 3 bases, with 10 bases between them. Germline-derived CDR1 and CDR2 are SGHTA and FQGNSA. There are 14 residues in the CDR3. Written as DNA, the CDR3 is TGTGCCAGCAGCTTACGTGTGTCTGAAGAGACCCAGTACTTC. It codes for CASSLRVSEETQYF.

A few counts support this clone. V usage is TRBV6-5 and J usage is TRBJ1-6; D is perhaps TRBD1 (5 bases). The germline V gene has CDR1 MNHEY and CDR2 SVGAGI. The CDR3 is 14 amino acids. With 5 bases removed from V and 8 bases from J, the gap between germline ends came to 13 bases. The CDR3 nucleotides are TGTGCCAGCAGTACCTGGGGGGGGGATTCACCCCTCCACTTT. Amino acid sequence: CASSTWGGDSPLHF.

The chain is built from TRBV5-1 and TRBJ2-1; 9 nucleotides agree with TRBD2. V was clipped by 1 base and J by 4 bases; unmatched bases: 9. The CDR3 loop spans 17 amino acids. Looked up from germline, CDR1 is SGHRS and CDR2 is YFSETQ. CDR3 in amino acids: CASSLRPGLAGYNEQFF. The CDR3 DNA follows: TGCGCCAGCAGCTTGCGTCCCGGGCTAGCGGGGTACAATGAGCAGTTCTTC.

This clone was picked up a small number of times. The genes are TRBV19 and TRBJ2-1; D gene uncertain. The CDR3 loop spans 16 amino acids. The V gene lost 2 bases and the J gene lost 0 bases, with 11 bases spanning the gap. CDR1 is LNHDA and CDR2 is SQIVND in the germline V gene (reference sequence). The CDR3 loop is CASSITGRLSYNEQFF. DNA of the CDR3: TGTGCCAGTAGTATAACTGGCAGACTCTCCTACAATGAGCAGTTCTTC.

The V gene is TRBV5-1, the J gene TRBJ1-1; D is perhaps TRBD1 (5 bases). V lost 0 bases to trimming and J lost 6 bases, with 9 bases between them. The germline V gene has CDR1 SGHRS and CDR2 YFSETQ. This CDR3 has 13 residues. The CDR3 loop is CASSLGGMSEAFF. CDR3 coding DNA: TGCGCCAGCAGCTTGGGGGGGATGTCTGAAGCTTTCTTT.

This rearrangement joins TRBV7-9 to TRBJ2-2; 8 nucleotides match TRBD1. Germline V lookup: CDR1 SEHNR, CDR2 FQNEAQ (reference sequence). After removal of 6 bases from V and 3 bases from J, the junction contained 6 bases not matched to a gene. There are 15 residues in the CDR3. The CDR3, as DNA: TGTGCCAGCAGATTTAACAGGGGGGACACCGGGGAGCTGTTTTTT. Translated: CASRFNRGDTGELFF. Based on the CDR3 plus reference TRBV7-9 and TRBJ2-2, the full variable domain is DTGVSQNPRHKITKRGQNVTFRCDPISEHNRLYWYRQTLGQGPEFLTYFQNEAQLEKSRLLSDRFSAERPKGSFSTLEIQRTEQGDSAMYLCASRFNRGDTGELFFGEGSRLTVL.

This rearrangement joins TRBV28 to TRBJ1-4; D possibly corresponds to TRBD1 (5 bases). Between the trimmed V and J ends, which lost 6 bases and 5 bases, there was a span of 13 bases. Per the germline V gene, CDR1 is MDHEN and CDR2 is SYDVKM. This CDR3 is built from 14 residues. Here the CDR3 DNA reads TGTGCCAGCAGCCAGGGTTCTCGGAATGAAAAACTGTTTTTT. Its protein product is CASSQGSRNEKLFF.

The chain uses TRBV3-1 (or the pseudogene TRBV3-2) and TRBJ2-7; 10 positions match TRBD2. Germline V gene lookup returns CDR1 LGHDT and CDR2 YNNKEL (reference sequence). The CDR3 covers 17 residues. Trimming cost V 3 bases and J 0 bases; bases outside gene matches: 8. The CDR3 nucleotides read TGTGCCAGCAGCCATCCCGGGACTAGCGATAGCTCCTACGAGCAGTACTTC. Its translation: CASSHPGTSDSSYEQYF.

This clone was counted between two and nine times. This sequence joins TRBV6-1 and TRBJ2-7; tentative D call: TRBD2 (5 bases). The germline V and J ends were trimmed by 2 bases and 3 bases, with 11 bases remaining between them. CDR1 MNHNS and CDR2 SASEGT come from the germline V gene. The CDR3 covers 14 residues. This chain's CDR3 is CASSESGILYEQYF. The CDR3, as DNA: TGTGCCAGCAGTGAATCGGGGATCCTCTACGAGCAGTACTTC.

This clone was seen a few times. The chain employs TRBV30 and TRBJ2-3; D is possibly TRBD2 (6 bases). In germline, CDR1 is GTSNPN, CDR2 SVGIG (reference sequence). Between the trimmed V and J ends, which lost 5 bases and 3 bases, there was a span of 9 bases. This CDR3 comprises 12 residues. CDR3 sequence: CAWDAGTDTQYF. The CDR3 region has the DNA TGTGCCTGGGATGCGGGGACAGATACGCAGTATTTT.

The chain employs TRBV2 and TRBJ2-7; 10 bases are a match to TRBD2. V was clipped by 5 bases and J by 0 bases; unmatched bases: 19. This CDR3 comprises 20 residues. In germline, CDR1 is SNHLY, CDR2 FYNNEI. The CDR3 here is CASSHHRASGGRTDSYEQYF. The DNA of the CDR3 is TGTGCCAGCAGTCACCACAGGGCTAGCGGGGGACGAACTGACTCCTACGAGCAGTACTTC. Looking up the rest from reference TRBV2 and TRBJ2-7 gives the full variable domain: EPEVTQTPSHQVTQMGQEVILRCVPISNHLYFYWYRQILGQKVEFLVSFYNNEISEKSEIFDDQFSVERPDGSNFTLKIRSTKLEDSAMYFCASSHHRASGGRTDSYEQYFGPGTRLTVT.

The V and J genes are TRBV10-2 and TRBJ2-7; D might be TRBD1 (6 bases). Trimming pared 11 bases from V and 7 bases from J, leaving 18 bases between. The CDR3 contains 12 residues. Germline V gene data show CDR1 as WSHSY and CDR2 as SAAADI. CDR3 region: CAAGERGREQYV. For the CDR3, the DNA is TGCGCCGCAGGGGAGAGGGGAAGGGAGCAGTACGTC.

The chain has TRBV9 and TRBJ1-5, with 7 bases aligning to TRBD1. Germline lookup yields CDR1 SGDLS and CDR2 YYNGEE. CDR3 length: 19 amino acids. V trimming: 0 bases; J trimming: 3 bases; junction bases outside the gene matches: 15. The CDR3 coding sequence is TGTGCCAGCAGCGTAGACCCCCTACCCTGGACAGGCAACAATCAGCCCCAGCATTTT. It specifies CASSVDPLPWTGNNQPQHF.

About this clone: The same CDR3 arises from other DNA sequences in this sample as well. V and J are TRBV29-1 and TRBJ1-1, with D hard to call. CDR1 and CDR2 (germline): SQVTM, ANQGSEA. This CDR3 comprises 13 residues. Trimming pared 3 bases from V and 1 base from J, leaving 9 bases between. The CDR3 loop reads CSVEVVRNTEAFF. In nucleotides, the CDR3 is TGCAGCGTTGAGGTGGTACGGAACACTGAAGCTTTCTTT. The full variable domain, its missing parts supplied by reference TRBV29-1 and TRBJ1-1, is SAVISQKPSRDICQRGTSLTIQCQVDSQVTMMFWYRQQPGQSLTLIATANQGSEATYESGFVIDKFPISRPNLTFSTLTVSNMSPEDSSIYLCSVEVVRNTEAFFGQGTRLTVV.

The rearrangement links TRBV27 to TRBJ1-1, with 9 bases that match TRBD1. Looked up from germline, CDR1 is MNHEY and CDR2 is SMNVEV (reference sequence). V trimming: 6 bases; J trimming: 5 bases; junction bases outside the gene matches: 7. The CDR3 has 14 residues. This CDR3 reads CASRKGTGITEAFF. DNA of the CDR3: TGTGCCAGCAGAAAGGGGACAGGGATAACTGAAGCTTTCTTT.

The chain recombines TRBV3-1 (or the pseudogene TRBV3-2) with TRBJ2-1; no firm D call. The CDR3 runs to 16 residues. V dropped 2 bases and J dropped 0 bases, with 11 bases sitting between them. The V gene's germline CDR1 is LGHDT and CDR2 YNNKEL (reference sequence). Here the CDR3 DNA reads TGTGCCAGCAGCCAATGGCTCCAGAGCTCCTACAATGAGCAGTTCTTC. Translation gives CASSQWLQSSYNEQFF.

This chain uses TRBV28 with TRBJ2-6; the D is unclear. The germline CDR1 and CDR2 sequences are MDHEN and SYDVKM. This CDR3 has 14 amino acids. V was pared by 5 bases and J by 0 bases, with 5 bases between. CDR3 DNA: TGTGCCAGCAGTACCGCCTCTGGGGCCAACGTCCTGACTTTC. It is translated as CASSTASGANVLTF. The full variable domain, its missing parts supplied by reference TRBV28 and TRBJ2-6, is DVKVTQSSRYLVKRTGEKVFLECVQDMDHENMFWYRQDPGLGLRLIYFSYDVKMKEKGDIPEGYSVSREKKERFSLILESASTNQTSMYLCASSTASGANVLTFGAGSRLTVL.

The rearrangement links TRBV6-5 to TRBJ1-5, with TRBD1 as a possible D gene (5 bases). The CDR3 totals 13 residues. Per the germline V gene, CDR1 is MNHEY and CDR2 is SVGAGI. The ends were cut back, 11 bases at V and 3 bases at J, with 14 bases in the middle. DNA of the CDR3: TGTGCCGGGTACGGGGGTAACAATCAGCCCCAGCATTTT. It translates to CAGYGGNNQPQHF.

In its sample, this clone was seen once. The rearrangement uses TRBV6-5 and TRBJ2-1, with a weak D call TRBD2 (7 bases). Germline CDR1 and CDR2: MNHEY and SVGAGI. Trimming shortened V by 6 bases and J by 8 bases, and 20 bases separated the two germline ends. This CDR3 region has 15 residues. This CDR3 reads CASRSYSAGAYEQFF. The CDR3 DNA sequence: TGTGCCAGCAGATCATATAGCGCGGGGGCATATGAGCAGTTCTTC.